This paragraph covers one T cell receptor beta chain sequence. As yet, its antigen is unknown. V was clipped by 6 bases and J by 9 bases; unmatched bases: 10. Germline V gives CDR1 SGHRS, CDR2 YFSETQ. The CDR3 is made up of 14 amino acids. Researchers amplified the TCR beta CDR3 regions from RNA transcripts. TCR CDR3 regions were first amplified by RT-PCR with HTBI primers. TCRdb reanalysed the multiplex PCR reads using MiXCR and keeps one entry per CDR3 protein. In the table there are 300,000 or so distinct CDR3 sequences, approximately 17% of which are singletons. This sample holds PBMCs from about 9.3 ml fresh peripheral blood. This entry belongs to a study of T cells in Graves' hyperthyroidism and ophthalmopathy. The study's findings and limits: Most clonotypes expanded in thyroid above 0.001 were likewise present in blood.

This clonotype was sampled from a man aged 30 to 39 with Graves' hyperthyroidism. The genes are TRBV5-1 and TRBJ2-5, with 11 bases fitting TRBD2. Sequencing was carried out using blood. The DNA of the CDR3 is TGCGCCAGCACGCGGGGACTAGCGGATACGGCCCAGTACTTC. Translated, it gives CASTRGLADTAQYF.